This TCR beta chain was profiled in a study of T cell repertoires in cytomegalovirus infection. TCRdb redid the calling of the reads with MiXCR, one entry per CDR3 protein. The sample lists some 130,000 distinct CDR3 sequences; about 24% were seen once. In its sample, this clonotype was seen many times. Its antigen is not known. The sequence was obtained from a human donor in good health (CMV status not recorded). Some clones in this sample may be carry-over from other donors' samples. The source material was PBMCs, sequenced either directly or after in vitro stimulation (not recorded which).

This CDR3 reads CASSLGLAGTQYF. CDR3 bases: TGTGCCAGCAGCTTAGGACTAGCCGGTACGCAGTATTTT. The rearrangement links TRBV7-9 to TRBJ2-3; TRBD2 matches 7 bases. Trimming took 1 base from V and 8 from J; bases not matched to a gene: 3. Germline V CDR1 and CDR2: SEHNR, FQNEAQ (reference sequence). CDR3 size: 13 residues.